This T cell receptor beta chain was recovered during a study of shared clonotypes between healthy human individuals. This CDR3 spans 14 amino acids. From germline, CDR1 is MDHEN and CDR2 SYDVKM. Germline trimming cut 6 bases from V and 5 bases from J; bases unmatched to any gene: 9. As concerns this clone: Its antigen is not identified.

Selected positively for CCR7 and CD45RO-negative, naive CD8 cells excluded terminally differentiated effector memory CD45RA+ cells. Study results and caveats: All-four-donor shared clonotypes had higher generation probabilities than non-shared clonotypes did.

The repertoire was sequenced with immunoSEQ multiplex PCR; TCRdb's copy has only in-frame clones and lacks some. The sample consists of roughly 2.1 million clones, about 92% of them appearing once. Sequences were obtained from naive CD8+ T cells from PBMCs. The receptor was isolated from a man aged 18 to 35 in good health. Some clones in this sample may be carry-over from other donors' samples. V and J are TRBV28 and TRBJ2-5; TRBD1 matches 7 bases. The CDR3 is CASRYEGQSETQYF. CDR3 coding DNA: TGTGCCAGCAGGTACGAGGGACAGTCGGAGACCCAGTACTTC. The variable domain in full, with the rest retrieved from reference TRBV28 and TRBJ2-5, is DVKVTQSSRYLVKRTGEKVFLECVQDMDHENMFWYRQDPGLGLRLIYFSYDVKMKEKGDIPEGYSVSREKKERFSLILESASTNQTSMYLCASRYEGQSETQYFGPGTRLLVL.